The 28 T cell receptor beta chains below all came from one sample that was sequenced in a study of CD8+ T cells in alopecia areata. Once RNA had been extracted, it was reverse transcribed into cDNA to act as the sequencing template. Using immunoSEQ multiplex PCR, the repertoire was profiled, and TCRdb retains in-frame clones only, with some absent. The sample consists of thousands of clones, over 45% of them appearing once. Alopecia areata patients provided lesional scalp punch biopsies and peripheral blood, both collected for the study. Material for sequencing was skin. The receptors derive from a human donor with alopecia areata.

This clone was seen a few times. The chain has TRBV20-1 and TRBJ1-2; D is perhaps TRBD1 (6 bases). Trimming cost V 5 bases and J 2 bases, with 6 bases left between them. The CDR3 extends over 11 amino acids. The germline V gene has CDR1 DFQATT and CDR2 SNEGSKA (reference sequence). The chain's CDR3 is CSAGQNYGYTF. The CDR3, as DNA: TGCAGTGCTGGACAGAACTATGGCTACACCTTC.

CDR3 coding DNA: TGCGCCAGCAGCTTGGAACAGAAGGGCTATGGCTACACCTTC. This sequence encodes CASSLEQKGYGYTF. The rearrangement links TRBV5-1 to TRBJ1-2; D ambiguous. The length of the CDR3 is 14 residues. The V and J ends lost 0 bases and 4 bases respectively, with 10 bases between them. Germline V CDR1 and CDR2: SGHRS, YFSETQ.

V usage is TRBV5-4 and J usage is TRBJ2-1; D is uncertain. The V and J ends lost 4 bases and 0 bases respectively, with 14 bases between them. Germline-derived CDR1 and CDR2 are SGHNT and YYREEE (reference sequence). This CDR3 is built from 16 residues. In DNA form, the CDR3 reads TGTGCCAGCAGCGCGCCGCCCAGAAACTCCTACAATGAGCAGTTCTTC. Residues: CASSAPPRNSYNEQFF.

This rearrangement joins TRBV11-2 to TRBJ2-7; 11 bases map to TRBD2. After removal of 5 bases from V and 6 bases from J, the junction contained 6 bases not matched to a gene. The CDR3 has 14 residues. The germline CDR1 and CDR2 sequences are SGHAT and FQNNGV. As DNA, the CDR3 is TGTGCCAGCAGCCTTAGCGGGAGGGCCCTCGAGCAGTACTTC. Translating it yields CASSLSGRALEQYF.

The CDR3 loop reads CASRQAGTRPWRETQYF. CDR3 sequence (DNA): TGTGCCAGCAGACAAGCCGGGACTAGACCTTGGCGAGAGACCCAGTACTTC. The chain couples TRBV5-4 to TRBJ2-5, with 8 bases that match TRBD2. Germline CDR1 reads SGHNT; CDR2 reads YYREEE (reference sequence). Trimming at V came to 5 bases and at J to 4 bases, leaving 16 bases not matched to a gene. CDR3 length: 17 residues.

The chain uses TRBV2 and TRBJ1-5, with a tentative D call TRBD1 (6 bases). The CDR3 loop spans 15 amino acids. Germline values: CDR1 SNHLY, CDR2 FYNNEI. Trimming left V 6 bases short and J 5 bases short, with 17 bases between. The CDR3 reads CASRIRQETDQPQHF. CDR3 in DNA: TGTGCCAGCAGAATTAGACAGGAGACAGATCAGCCCCAGCATTTT.

The chain couples TRBV19 to TRBJ2-1, with D tentatively TRBD2 (5 bases). The CDR3 covers 14 residues. Per germline, CDR1 LNHDA and CDR2 SQIVND (reference sequence). V dropped 7 bases and J dropped 7 bases, with 17 bases sitting between them. The chain's CDR3 is CASMVRGNLNEQFF. The CDR3 DNA follows: TGTGCCAGTATGGTGCGAGGGAACCTGAATGAGCAGTTCTTC.

The chain is built from TRBV2 and TRBJ2-3; D assignment may be TRBD1 or TRBD2 (5 bases each). The ends were cut back, 3 bases at V and 4 bases at J, with 14 bases in the middle. Germline lookup yields CDR1 SNHLY and CDR2 FYNNEI. The CDR3 extends over 15 amino acids. CDR3 nucleotides: TGTGCCAGCAGTGATCTGGGGACCCCTGCAGATACGCAGTATTTT. Its protein product is CASSDLGTPADTQYF.

This clone was detected only a few times. The rearrangement uses TRBV5-1 and TRBJ2-7; D gene ambiguous. Germline CDR1 is SGHRS and CDR2 is YFSETQ. Trimming stripped 1 base from V and 2 bases from J, with 7 bases between. This CDR3 is built from 13 residues. CDR3 DNA: TGCGCCAGCAGCTTGACAGAAACCTACGAGCAGTACTTC. It encodes CASSLTETYEQYF. Based on the CDR3 plus reference TRBV5-1 and TRBJ2-7, the full variable domain is KAGVTQTPRYLIKTRGQQVTLSCSPISGHRSVSWYQQTPGQGLQFLFEYFSETQRNKGNFPGRFSGRQFSNSRSEMNVSTLELGDSALYLCASSLTETYEQYFGPGTRLTVT.

About this clone itself: Other DNA sequences in the same sample also yield this CDR3. This chain joins TRBV6-5 and TRBJ2-2; no firm D call. Germline values: CDR1 MNHEY, CDR2 SVGAGI. This CDR3 spans 14 amino acids. V dropped 7 bases and J dropped 1 base, with 10 bases sitting between them. CDR3 sequence: CASKVRRNTGELFF. The CDR3 bases are TGTGCCAGCAAGGTTAGGAGGAACACCGGGGAGCTGTTTTTT.

The CDR3 DNA reads as TGCGCCAGCGGGCGTAATTCTAACACTGAAGCTTTCTTT. It specifies CASGRNSNTEAFF. The rearrangement joins TRBV5-1 to TRBJ1-1; no clear D. The CDR3 has 13 residues. In germline, CDR1 is SGHRS, CDR2 YFSETQ. Trimming removed 7 bases from V and 2 bases from J, with 12 bases in between.

The chain carries TRBV7-2 and TRBJ2-1; D not certain. Germline assignment: CDR1 SGHTA and CDR2 FQGNSA. CDR3 length: 18 residues. Trimming pared 1 base from V and 0 bases from J, leaving 16 bases between. CDR3 bases: TGTGCCAGCAGCTTAGGGCCGCCTACTATTACCTCCTACAATGAGCAGTTCTTC. Amino acid sequence: CASSLGPPTITSYNEQFF.

The J gene is TRBJ2-7, the V gene TRBV4-1, with 7 positions matching TRBD2. The V gene end was trimmed by 1 base and the J gene end by 10 bases; junction bases not matched to a gene: 10. The CDR3 runs 14 residues. The germline CDR1 and CDR2 sequences are MGHRA and YSYEKL. CDR3 sequence: CASSQVAGVTPQYF. CDR3 DNA sequence: TGCGCCAGCAGCCAAGTGGCGGGGGTAACCCCCCAGTACTTC.

This clone was seen once. V usage is TRBV30 and J usage is TRBJ1-1; tentative D call: TRBD1 (6 bases). Deletions cut 3 bases from V and 13 bases from J, with 15 bases between. Germline loops: CDR1 GTSNPN, CDR2 SVGIG (reference sequence). The CDR3 spans 11 residues. The CDR3 DNA follows: TGTGCCTGGAGAGGGGGGCCCGATGTTTTCTTT. Encoded protein: CAWRGGPDVFF.

The rearrangement uses TRBV5-1 and TRBJ2-7, with 7 bases fitting TRBD1. The CDR3 has 15 residues. Germline V gene sequence: CDR1 SGHRS, CDR2 YFSETQ. V trimming: 2 bases; J trimming: 0 bases; junction bases outside the gene matches: 5. The CDR3 loop reads CASSFGTADSYEQYF. CDR3 nucleotides: TGCGCCAGCAGCTTTGGGACAGCGGACTCCTACGAGCAGTACTTC.

V usage is TRBV5-1 and J usage is TRBJ1-3; D gene ambiguous. The V gene's germline CDR1 is SGHRS and CDR2 YFSETQ. The length of the CDR3 is 14 residues. Trimming cost V 4 bases and J 2 bases, with 10 bases left between them. For the CDR3, the DNA is TGCGCCAGCAGCGAACAAGGGCCTGGAAACACCATATATTTT. This gives the protein CASSEQGPGNTIYF.

The chain carries TRBV7-2 and TRBJ2-3; unclear D gene. This CDR3 contains 14 residues. V was cut by 4 bases and J by 1 base, with 9 bases left in between. Germline V gives CDR1 SGHTA, CDR2 FQGNSA. CDR3 residues: CASSSRTGTDTQYF. CDR3 in DNA: TGTGCCAGCAGCTCTCGGACCGGCACAGATACGCAGTATTTT.

This clone was recorded only once. The chain combines TRBV7-9 with TRBJ2-7; D is undetermined. V was clipped by 4 bases and J by 6 bases, with 16 bases between them. This CDR3 is built from 14 residues. Germline CDR1 SEHNR, CDR2 FQNEAQ (reference sequence). The CDR3 here is CASSSLRTWPEQYF. The CDR3 bases are TGTGCCAGCAGCTCACTTCGGACCTGGCCCGAGCAGTACTTC.

The V call is TRBV21-1, the J call TRBJ2-1; TRBD2 was called by the table and not checked on the DNA. TRBV21-1 is a known pseudogene. The CDR3 is made up of 19 amino acids. The CDR3, as DNA: TGTGCCAGCAGCAAAGACCCGCTGAGAGGGAGGTCTCCCTACAATGAGCAGTTCTTC. It specifies CASSKDPLRGRSPYNEQFF.

The chain employs TRBV7-2 and TRBJ2-7; D unresolved. The V end was cut by 5 bases, the J end by 2 bases, with 7 bases between. Germline loops: CDR1 SGHTA, CDR2 FQGNSA. This CDR3 contains 12 residues. The CDR3 sequence is CASSPITYEQYF. DNA of the CDR3: TGTGCCAGCAGCCCCATAACCTACGAGCAGTACTTC. The full variable domain, in which reference TRBV7-2 and TRBJ2-7 provide the parts outside the CDR3, is GAGVSQSPSNKVTEKGKDVELRCDPISGHTALYWYRQSLGQGLEFLIYFQGNSAPDKSGLPSDRFSAERTGGSVSTLTIQRTQQEDSAVYLCASSPITYEQYFGPGTRLTVT.

On this clone: A junction boundary mismatches the germline segment, possibly from a read error. The rearrangement links TRBV7-2 to TRBJ1-1; no definite D call. CDR3 length: 13 amino acids. The germline gives CDR1 SGHTA, CDR2 FQGNSA. CDR3 in DNA: TGTGCCAGCAGCTTAGGTCCTGGAGGTGCGGCTCTCTTT. It is translated as CASSLGPGGAALF.

The genes are TRBV2 and TRBJ1-2, with D uncertain. Germline V gene data show CDR1 as SNHLY and CDR2 as FYNNEI. The CDR3 has 14 residues. Trimming took off 6 bases at V and 8 bases at J, with 19 bases between the two ends. CDR3 sequence (DNA): TGTGCCAGCAGCGGAGTATGGGCCCCTGAGGGCTACACCTTC. The encoded protein is CASSGVWAPEGYTF.

The sample holds a few counts of this clone. V usage is TRBV7-1 and J usage is TRBJ1-1; D may be TRBD1 (5 bases). TRBV7-1 is annotated as an ORF whose role is uncertain. The CDR3 sequence is 16 residues long. The V end was cut by 5 bases, the J end by 0 bases, with 16 bases between. Here the CDR3 DNA reads TGTGCCAGCAGCCCGGAGGGGCGGAGAATGAACACTGAAGCTTTCTTT. It codes for CASSPEGRRMNTEAFF.

The chain uses TRBV19 and TRBJ2-7; D assignment may be TRBD1 or TRBD2 (5 bases each). The CDR3 sequence is 11 residues long. Between the trimmed V and J ends, which lost 10 bases and 6 bases, there was a span of 13 bases. Germline CDR1 LNHDA, CDR2 SQIVND (reference sequence). CDR3 in DNA: TGTGCCACAGGTGAGGGGAGCGAGCAGTACTTC. This gives the protein CATGEGSEQYF.

This clone was seen once. J is TRBJ2-7 and V is TRBV9, with 11 bases fitting TRBD2. CDR3 size: 16 residues. V was pared by 4 bases and J by 4 bases, with 10 bases of the junction left unmatched. Germline V gives CDR1 SGDLS, CDR2 YYNGEE. This chain's CDR3 is CASSPHNTSGRYEQYF. CDR3 sequence (DNA): TGTGCCAGCAGCCCACATAATACTAGCGGGAGATACGAGCAGTACTTC.

A remark on this clone: This same CDR3 is encoded by further DNA sequences in the sample. The gene calls are TRBV30 and TRBJ2-4; D perhaps matches TRBD2 (8 bases). Germline CDR1 reads GTSNPN; CDR2 reads SVGIG (reference sequence). There are 14 residues in the CDR3. Trimming shortened V by 0 bases and J by 9 bases, and 15 bases separated the two germline ends. The CDR3 DNA reads as TGTGCCTGGAGTGTTACAGGGGCGGGGGGCATTCAGTACTTC. Its protein product is CAWSVTGAGGIQYF.

The V and J genes are TRBV7-9 and TRBJ2-1; tentative D call: TRBD2 (6 bases). The V end lost 10 bases, the J end lost 2 bases, and 18 bases lay between the germline ends. The germline CDR1 and CDR2 sequences are SEHNR and FQNEAQ (reference sequence). This CDR3 has 15 amino acids. The CDR3 protein is CATSALGLTYNEQFF. CDR3 bases: TGTGCCACCAGTGCCTTGGGACTCACCTACAATGAGCAGTTCTTC.

The gene calls are TRBV18 and TRBJ2-5; possible D gene TRBD2, 5 bases. Judging by the DNA end, TRBJ2-7 fits better; the J call may be wrong. The CDR3 has 14 residues. CDR1 KGHSH and CDR2 LQKENI come from the germline V gene. This chain's CDR3 is CASSPGRRSYEQYF. DNA for the CDR3: TGTGCCAGCTCACCTGGCAGGAGGTCCTACGAGCAGTACTTC.